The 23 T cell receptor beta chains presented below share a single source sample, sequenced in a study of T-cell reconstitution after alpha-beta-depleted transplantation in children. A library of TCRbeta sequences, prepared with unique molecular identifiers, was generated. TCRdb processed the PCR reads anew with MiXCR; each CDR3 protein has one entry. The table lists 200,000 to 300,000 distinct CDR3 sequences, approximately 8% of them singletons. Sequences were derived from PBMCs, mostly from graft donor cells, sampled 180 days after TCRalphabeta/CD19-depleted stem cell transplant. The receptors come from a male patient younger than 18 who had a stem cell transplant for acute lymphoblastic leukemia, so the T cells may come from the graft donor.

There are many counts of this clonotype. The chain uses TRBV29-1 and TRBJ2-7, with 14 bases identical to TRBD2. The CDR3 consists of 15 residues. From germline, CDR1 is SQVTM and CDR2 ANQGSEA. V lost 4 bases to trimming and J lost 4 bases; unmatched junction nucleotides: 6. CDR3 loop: CSVAFGTSGSYEQYF. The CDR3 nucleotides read TGCAGCGTTGCTTTTGGGACTAGCGGGAGTTACGAGCAGTACTTC.

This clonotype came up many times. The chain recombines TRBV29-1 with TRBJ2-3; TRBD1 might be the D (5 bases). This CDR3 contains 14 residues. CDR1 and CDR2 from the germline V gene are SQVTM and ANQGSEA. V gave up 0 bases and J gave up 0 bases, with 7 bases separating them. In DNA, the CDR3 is TGCAGCGTTGAAGAACAGGCTAGCACAGATACGCAGTATTTT. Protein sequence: CSVEEQASTDTQYF.

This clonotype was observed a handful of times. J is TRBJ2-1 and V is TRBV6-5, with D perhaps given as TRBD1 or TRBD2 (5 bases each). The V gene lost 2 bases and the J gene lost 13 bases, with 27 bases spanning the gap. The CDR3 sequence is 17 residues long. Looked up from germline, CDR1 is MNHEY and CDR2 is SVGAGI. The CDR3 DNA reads TGTGCCAGCAGTTACGATCTGGAAGGGGCTATTGCGGGCCCCCAGTTCTTC. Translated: CASSYDLEGAIAGPQFF.

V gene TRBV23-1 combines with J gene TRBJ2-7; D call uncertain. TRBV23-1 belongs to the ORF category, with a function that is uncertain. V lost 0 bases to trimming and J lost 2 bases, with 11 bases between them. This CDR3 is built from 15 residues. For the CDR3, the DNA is TGCGCCAGCAGTCAATCAAATCCCAGAACCTACGAGCAGTACTTC. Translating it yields CASSQSNPRTYEQYF.

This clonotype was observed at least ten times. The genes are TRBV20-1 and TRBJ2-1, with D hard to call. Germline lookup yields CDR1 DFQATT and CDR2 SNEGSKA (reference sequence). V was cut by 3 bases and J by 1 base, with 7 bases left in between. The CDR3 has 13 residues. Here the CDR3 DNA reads TGCAGTGCTAGTGGGTCTTCCTACAATGAGCAGTTCTTC. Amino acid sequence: CSASGSSYNEQFF.

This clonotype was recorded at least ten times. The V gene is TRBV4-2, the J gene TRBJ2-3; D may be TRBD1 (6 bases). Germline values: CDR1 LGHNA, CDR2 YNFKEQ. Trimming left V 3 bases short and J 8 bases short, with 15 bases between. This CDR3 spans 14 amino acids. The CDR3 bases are TGTGCCAGCAGCCATGACCATCCCAGGGGTACGCAGTATTTT. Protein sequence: CASSHDHPRGTQYF.

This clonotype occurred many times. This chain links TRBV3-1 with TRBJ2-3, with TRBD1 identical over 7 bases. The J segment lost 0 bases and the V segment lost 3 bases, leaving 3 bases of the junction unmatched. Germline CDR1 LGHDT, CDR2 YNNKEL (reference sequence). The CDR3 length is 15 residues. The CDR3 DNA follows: TGTGCCAGCAGCCACCGGACAGGTAGCACAGATACGCAGTATTTT. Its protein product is CASSHRTGSTDTQYF.

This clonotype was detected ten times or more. This CDR3 is CASSSDRKQPQHF. For the CDR3, the DNA is TGTGCCAGCAGTTCCGACAGGAAACAGCCCCAGCATTTT. The genes are TRBV12-3 or TRBV12-4 and TRBJ1-5; weak D call: TRBD1 (6 bases). V lost 4 bases to trimming and J lost 7 bases, with 11 bases between them. This CDR3 contains 13 residues.

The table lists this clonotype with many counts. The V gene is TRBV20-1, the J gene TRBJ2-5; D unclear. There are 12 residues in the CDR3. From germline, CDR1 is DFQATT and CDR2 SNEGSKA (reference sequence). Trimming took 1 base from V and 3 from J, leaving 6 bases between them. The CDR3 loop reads CSARVSKETQYF. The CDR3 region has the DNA TGCAGTGCTAGAGTTAGCAAAGAGACCCAGTACTTC.

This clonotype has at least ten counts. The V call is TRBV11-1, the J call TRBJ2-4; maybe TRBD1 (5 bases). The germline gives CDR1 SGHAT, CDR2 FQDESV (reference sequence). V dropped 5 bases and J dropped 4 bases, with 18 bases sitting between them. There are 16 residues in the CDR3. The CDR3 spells CASSISGAGIKNIQYF. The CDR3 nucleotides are TGTGCCAGCAGCATAAGTGGGGCAGGGATTAAAAACATTCAGTACTTC.

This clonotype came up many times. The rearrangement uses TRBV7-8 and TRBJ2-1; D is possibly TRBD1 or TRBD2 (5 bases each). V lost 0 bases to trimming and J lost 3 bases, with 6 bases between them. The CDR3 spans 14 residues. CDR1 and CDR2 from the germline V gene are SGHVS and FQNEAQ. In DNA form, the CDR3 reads TGTGCCAGCAGCTTAGCGGGGGTCTACAATGAGCAGTTCTTC. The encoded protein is CASSLAGVYNEQFF.

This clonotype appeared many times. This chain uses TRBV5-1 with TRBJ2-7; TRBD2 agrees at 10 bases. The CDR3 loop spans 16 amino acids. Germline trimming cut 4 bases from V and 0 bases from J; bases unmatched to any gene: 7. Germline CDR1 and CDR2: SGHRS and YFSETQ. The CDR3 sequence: CASSPGVAGGSYEQYF. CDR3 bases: TGCGCCAGCAGCCCAGGAGTAGCGGGGGGCTCCTACGAGCAGTACTTC.

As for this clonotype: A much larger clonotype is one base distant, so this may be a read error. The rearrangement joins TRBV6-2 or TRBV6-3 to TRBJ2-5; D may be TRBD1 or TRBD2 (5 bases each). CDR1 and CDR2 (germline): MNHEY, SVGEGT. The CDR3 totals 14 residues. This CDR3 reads CASSISGRQETQNF. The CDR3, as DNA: TGTGCCAGCAGTATCTCGGGACGACAAGAGACCCAGAACTTC.

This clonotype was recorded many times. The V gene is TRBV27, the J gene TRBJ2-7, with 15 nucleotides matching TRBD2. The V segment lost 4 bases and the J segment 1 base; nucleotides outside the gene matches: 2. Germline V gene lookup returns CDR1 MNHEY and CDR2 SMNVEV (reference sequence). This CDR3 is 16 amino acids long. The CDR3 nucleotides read TGTGCCAGCAGTTCCGGGACTAGCGGGAGGTCCTACGAGCAGTACTTC. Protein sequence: CASSSGTSGRSYEQYF.

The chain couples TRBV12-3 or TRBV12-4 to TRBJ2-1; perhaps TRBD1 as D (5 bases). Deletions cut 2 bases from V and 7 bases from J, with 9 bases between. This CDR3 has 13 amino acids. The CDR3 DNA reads TGTGCCAGCAGTTTAATTAAGGGGAATGAGCAGTTCTTC. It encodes CASSLIKGNEQFF.

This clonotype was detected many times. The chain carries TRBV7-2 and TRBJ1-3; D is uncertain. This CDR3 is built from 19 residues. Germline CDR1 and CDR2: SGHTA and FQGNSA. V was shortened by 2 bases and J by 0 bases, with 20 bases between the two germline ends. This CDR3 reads CASSLSPSGPLSSGNTIYF. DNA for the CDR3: TGTGCCAGCAGCTTATCGCCATCTGGACCCTTGAGCTCTGGAAACACCATATATTTT.

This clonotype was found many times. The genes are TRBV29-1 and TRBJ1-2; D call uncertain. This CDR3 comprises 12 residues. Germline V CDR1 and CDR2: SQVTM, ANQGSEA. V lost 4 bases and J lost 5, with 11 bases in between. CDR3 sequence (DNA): TGCAGCGTTGTGGGGAAGGGATATGGCTACACCTTC. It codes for CSVVGKGYGYTF.

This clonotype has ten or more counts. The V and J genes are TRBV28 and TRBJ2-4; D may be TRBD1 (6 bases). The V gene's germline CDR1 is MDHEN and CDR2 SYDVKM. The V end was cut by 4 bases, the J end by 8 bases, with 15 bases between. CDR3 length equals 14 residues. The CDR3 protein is CASSSFDRRYIQYF. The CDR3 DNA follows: TGTGCCAGCAGTTCCTTCGACAGGCGGTACATTCAGTACTTC.

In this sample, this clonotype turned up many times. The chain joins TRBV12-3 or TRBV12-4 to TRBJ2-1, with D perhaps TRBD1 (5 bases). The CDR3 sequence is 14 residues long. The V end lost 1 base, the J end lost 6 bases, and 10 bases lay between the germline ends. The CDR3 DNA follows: TGTGCCAGCAGTTTAGTAGGGGTGCTCAATGAGCAGTTCTTC. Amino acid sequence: CASSLVGVLNEQFF.

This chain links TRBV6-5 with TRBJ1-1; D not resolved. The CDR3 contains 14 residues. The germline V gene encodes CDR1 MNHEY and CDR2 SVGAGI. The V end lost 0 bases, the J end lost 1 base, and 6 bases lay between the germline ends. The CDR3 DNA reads TGTGCCAGCAGTTACTCGACACCGAACACTGAAGCTTTCTTT. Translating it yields CASSYSTPNTEAFF.

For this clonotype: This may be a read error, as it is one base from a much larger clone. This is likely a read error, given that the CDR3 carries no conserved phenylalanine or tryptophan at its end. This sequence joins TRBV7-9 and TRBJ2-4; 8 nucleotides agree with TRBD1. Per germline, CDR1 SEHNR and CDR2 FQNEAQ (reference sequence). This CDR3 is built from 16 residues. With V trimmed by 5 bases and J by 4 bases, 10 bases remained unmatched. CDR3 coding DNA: TGTGCCAGCAGCCCAACGACCGGGACAGGAAAAAACATTCAGTACTCC. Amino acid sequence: CASSPTTGTGKNIQYS.

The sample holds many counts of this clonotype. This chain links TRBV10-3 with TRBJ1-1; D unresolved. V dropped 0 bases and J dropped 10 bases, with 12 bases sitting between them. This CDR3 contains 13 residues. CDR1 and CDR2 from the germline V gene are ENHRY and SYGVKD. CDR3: CAISESSAWVAFF. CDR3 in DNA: TGTGCCATCAGTGAGTCTTCCGCCTGGGTAGCTTTCTTT.

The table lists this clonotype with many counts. In DNA form, the CDR3 reads TGTGCCAGCAGCCCAACTAGCGGGAGGGGTTACTACGAGCAGTACTTC. The encoded protein is CASSPTSGRGYYEQYF. The chain employs TRBV4-2 and TRBJ2-7; 13 nucleotides agree with TRBD2. Germline CDR1 reads LGHNA; CDR2 reads YNFKEQ. V shed 4 bases, J shed 3 bases, and the junction held 6 bases outside the gene matches. The CDR3 covers 16 residues.